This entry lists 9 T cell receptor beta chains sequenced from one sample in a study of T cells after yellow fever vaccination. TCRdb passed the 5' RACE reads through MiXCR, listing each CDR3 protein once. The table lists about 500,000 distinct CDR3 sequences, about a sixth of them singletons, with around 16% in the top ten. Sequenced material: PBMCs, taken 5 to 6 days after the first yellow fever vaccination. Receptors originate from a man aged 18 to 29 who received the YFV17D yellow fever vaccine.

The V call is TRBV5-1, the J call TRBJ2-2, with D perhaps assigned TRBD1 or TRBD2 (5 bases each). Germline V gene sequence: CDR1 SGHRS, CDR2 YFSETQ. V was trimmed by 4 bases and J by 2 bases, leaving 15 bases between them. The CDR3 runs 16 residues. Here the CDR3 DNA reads TGCGCCAGCAGCGGGACGTGGGAGTTTAACACCGGGGAGCTGTTTTTT. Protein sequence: CASSGTWEFNTGELFF.

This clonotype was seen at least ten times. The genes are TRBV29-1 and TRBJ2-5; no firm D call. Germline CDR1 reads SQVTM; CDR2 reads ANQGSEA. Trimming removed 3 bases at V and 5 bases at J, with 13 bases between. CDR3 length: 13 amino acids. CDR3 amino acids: CSVDFPAGETQYF. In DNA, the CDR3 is TGCAGCGTTGATTTTCCAGCAGGCGAGACCCAGTACTTC.

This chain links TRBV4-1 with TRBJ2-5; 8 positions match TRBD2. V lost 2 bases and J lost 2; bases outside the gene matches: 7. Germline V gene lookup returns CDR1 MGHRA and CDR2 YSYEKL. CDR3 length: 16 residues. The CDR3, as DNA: TGCGCCAGCAGCCAATCGGGGGGGGTTCCTCAAGAGACCCAGTACTTC. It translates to CASSQSGGVPQETQYF.

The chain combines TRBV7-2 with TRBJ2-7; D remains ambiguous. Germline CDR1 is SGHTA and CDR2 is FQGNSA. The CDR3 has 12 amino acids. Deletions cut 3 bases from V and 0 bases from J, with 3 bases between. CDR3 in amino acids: CASSFLSYEQYF. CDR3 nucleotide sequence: TGTGCCAGCAGCTTCCTCTCCTACGAGCAGTACTTC.

The CDR3 nucleotides read TGTGCCAGCAGTGAGTTCCCCCAGTCAATCGAAGAGGAAAAACTGTTTTTT. Translation gives CASSEFPQSIEEEKLFF. The chain has TRBV25-1 and TRBJ1-4, with unresolved D. Germline CDR1 reads MGHDK; CDR2 reads SYGVNS. The V end lost 3 bases, the J end lost 8 bases, and 22 bases lay between the germline ends. The CDR3 consists of 17 residues. Looking up the rest from reference TRBV25-1 and TRBJ1-4 gives the full variable domain: EADIYQTPRYLVIGTGKKITLECSQTMGHDKMYWYQQDPGMELHLIHYSYGVNSTEKGDLSSESTVSRIRTEHFPLTLESARPSHTSQYLCASSEFPQSIEEEKLFFGSGTQLSVL.

The CDR3 reads CASSYVGPDTQYF. The CDR3 region has the DNA TGTGCCAGCAGTTACGTGGGACCAGATACGCAGTATTTT. The gene calls are TRBV6-5 and TRBJ2-3; D is perhaps TRBD1 or TRBD2 (5 bases each). CDR1 is MNHEY, CDR2 SVGAGI, per germline. The CDR3 loop spans 13 amino acids. Deletions cut 2 bases from V and 4 bases from J, with 7 bases between.

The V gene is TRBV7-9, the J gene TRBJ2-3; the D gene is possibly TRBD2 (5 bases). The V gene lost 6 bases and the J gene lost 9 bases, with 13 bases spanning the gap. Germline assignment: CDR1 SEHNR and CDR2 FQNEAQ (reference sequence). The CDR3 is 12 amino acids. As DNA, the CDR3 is TGTGCCAGCAGACTAACGGGAAGCACGCAGTATTTT. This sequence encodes CASRLTGSTQYF. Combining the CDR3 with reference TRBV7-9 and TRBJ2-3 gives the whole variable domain DTGVSQNPRHKITKRGQNVTFRCDPISEHNRLYWYRQTLGQGPEFLTYFQNEAQLEKSRLLSDRFSAERPKGSFSTLEIQRTEQGDSAMYLCASRLTGSTQYFGPGTRLTVL.

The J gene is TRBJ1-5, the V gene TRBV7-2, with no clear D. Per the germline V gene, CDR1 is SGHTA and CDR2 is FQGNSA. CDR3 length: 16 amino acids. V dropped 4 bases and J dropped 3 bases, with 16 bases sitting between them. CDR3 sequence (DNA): TGTGCCAGCAGCTCGGCTGGACGAGGAGACAATCAGCCCCAGCATTTT. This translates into CASSSAGRGDNQPQHF.

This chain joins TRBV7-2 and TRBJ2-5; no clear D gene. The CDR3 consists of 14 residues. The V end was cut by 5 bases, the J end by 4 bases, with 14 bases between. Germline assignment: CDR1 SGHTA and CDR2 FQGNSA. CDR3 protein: CASSTWTPPETQYF. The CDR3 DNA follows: TGTGCCAGCAGCACTTGGACGCCGCCAGAGACCCAGTACTTC.